These T cell receptor beta chains were read from a single sample in a study of cytomegalovirus exposure and HLA in healthy donors. Libraries were prepared by immunoSEQ multiplex PCR; TCRdb keeps only in-frame clonotypes and omits some of them. This sample has 150,000 to 200,000 clones; approximately 70% occur once, and the top ten carry approximately 7.1%. Material for sequencing was PBMCs. Receptors originate from a man aged 40-50 years in good health and CMV-seropositive. CDR3s include the opening cysteine and the closing phenylalanine or tryptophan. Fields, in order: V gene, D gene, J gene, clone size, CDR3 DNA, CDR3 protein. D genes are given only for firm matches. Clone size appears in some rows only: once, few, many, or a class for an expanded clone.

TRBV2,TRBD1,TRBJ1-1,.,TGTGCCACCTTGGACAGGAAGACTGAAGCTTTCTTT,CATLDRKTEAFF
TRBV18,TRBD1,TRBJ1-3,few,TGTGCCACTGCCGGACAGGGGATATCTGGAAACACCATATATTTT,CATAGQGISGNTIYF
TRBV7-2,.,TRBJ1-2,once,TGTGCCAGCAGCCCCGACGGTCGGGGATATAACTATGGCTACACCTTC,CASSPDGRGYNYGYTF
TRBV5-1,.,TRBJ1-2,once,TGCACCAGCAGCTTGGGTTGGCAGGCGGGTAACTATGGCTACACCTTC,CTSSLGWQAGNYGYTF
TRBV5-8,TRBD1,TRBJ1-1,.,TGTGCCAGCAGGTTAACAGGGGGCGACACTGAAGCTTTCTTT,CASRLTGGDTEAFF
TRBV4-1,TRBD2,TRBJ2-1,.,TGCGCCAGCAGCCAAGAGGGGGGGTACAATGAGCAGTTCTTC,CASSQEGGYNEQFF
TRBV5-1,TRBD1,TRBJ2-7,.,TGCGCCAGCAGCTTGACCGGGACAGGGGGCTACGAGCAGTACTTC,CASSLTGTGGYEQYF
TRBV15,.,TRBJ1-5,once,TGTGCCACCAGCAGAGATCGAGGGGGAGGGCAGCCCCAGCATTTT,CATSRDRGGGQPQHF
TRBV7-2,TRBD1,TRBJ1-3,.,TGTGCCAGCAGCCCTCGACAGGGTGTCGGAAACACCATATATTTT,CASSPRQGVGNTIYF
TRBV10-3,TRBD1,TRBJ2-1,few,TGTGCCATCCGGTATAAGGACAGGGACTACAATGAGCAGTTCTTC,CAIRYKDRDYNEQFF
TRBV6-1,.,TRBJ1-2,.,TGTGCCAGCAGTGAGGAGGACAGCTATGGCTACACCTTC,CASSEEDSYGYTF
TRBV5-4,TRBD2,TRBJ2-7,once,TGTGCGATCACGACGAGGCGGGGGTCCTCCTACGAGCAGTACTTC,CAITTRRGSSYEQYF
TRBV2,.,TRBJ2-7,.,TGTGCCAGCAGTGTAGAGATTTACGAGCAGTACTTC,CASSVEIYEQYF
TRBV30,.,TRBJ1-1,.,TGTGCCTGGAGAGCGGAAGGGAGGAACACTGAAGCTTTCTTT,CAWRAEGRNTEAFF